These T cell receptor beta chains were read from a single sample in a study of T cell changes during pregnancy in multiple sclerosis. The method was immunoSEQ multiplex PCR; TCRdb's version includes in-frame clones alone and lacks a portion of them. This sample has about 51,000 clones; roughly 92% occur once, and the top ten carry about 0.67%. The sequencing used CD4+ T cells from peripheral blood mononuclear cells, collected in the third trimester of pregnancy. The source is a female donor with multiple sclerosis, enrolled in a pregnancy study. The CDR3 runs from the conserved cysteine through the conserved F or W. A D gene is named only where the DNA matches it firmly. Clone size is not always given. Where it is, it says once, few, many or a class for expanded clones.

CDR3 length: 13
V gene: TRBV28
D gene: NA
J gene: TRBJ2-2
clone size: NA
CDR3 protein: CASLATNTGELFF
CDR3 DNA: TGTGCCAGCCTAGCGACTAACACCGGGGAGCTGTTTTTT

CDR3 length: 13
V gene: TRBV5-4
D gene: NA
J gene: TRBJ2-7
clone size: NA
CDR3 protein: CASSLGSSYEQYF
CDR3 DNA: TGTGCCAGCAGCTTGGGCAGCTCCTACGAGCAGTACTTC

CDR3 length: 14
V gene: TRBV19
D gene: TRBD1
J gene: TRBJ2-2
clone size: NA
CDR3 protein: CASCSGTVTGELFF
CDR3 DNA: TGTGCCAGTTGCTCCGGGACAGTGACCGGGGAGCTGTTTTTT

CDR3 length: 13
V gene: TRBV6-4
D gene: TRBD2
J gene: TRBJ2-1
clone size: NA
CDR3 protein: CASSRTSTNEQFF
CDR3 DNA: TGTGCCAGCAGCAGGACTAGTACCAATGAGCAGTTCTTC

CDR3 length: 14
V gene: TRBV5-4
D gene: NA
J gene: TRBJ2-5
clone size: NA
CDR3 protein: CASSPEERGETQYF
CDR3 DNA: TGTGCCAGCAGCCCCGAGGAGCGAGGAGAGACCCAGTACTTC

CDR3 length: 14
V gene: TRBV30
D gene: NA
J gene: TRBJ1-2
clone size: NA
CDR3 protein: CAWSGDVRRPSYTF
CDR3 DNA: TGTGCCTGGAGTGGCGACGTTAGGAGGCCAAGCTACACCTTC

CDR3 length: 19
V gene: TRBV23-1
D gene: TRBD2
J gene: TRBJ2-1
clone size: NA
CDR3 protein: CATTLGSLTSGATYNEQFF
CDR3 DNA: TGCGCCACCACTTTGGGCAGTCTAACTAGCGGAGCTACCTACAATGAGCAGTTCTTC

CDR3 length: 15
V gene: TRBV7-2
D gene: TRBD2
J gene: TRBJ2-7
clone size: NA
CDR3 protein: CASSKSSGKTYEQYF
CDR3 DNA: TGTGCCAGCAGCAAATCTAGCGGGAAGACCTACGAGCAGTACTTC

CDR3 length: 15
V gene: TRBV15
D gene: NA
J gene: TRBJ1-2
clone size: NA
CDR3 protein: CATSNIKGVADGYTF
CDR3 DNA: TGTGCCACCAGCAATATAAAGGGGGTTGCCGATGGCTACACCTTC

CDR3 length: 14
V gene: TRBV6-5
D gene: NA
J gene: TRBJ2-7
clone size: NA
CDR3 protein: CASSYIGGAYEQYF
CDR3 DNA: TGTGCCAGCAGTTACATCGGAGGCGCCTACGAGCAGTACTTC

CDR3 length: 13
V gene: TRBV28
D gene: NA
J gene: TRBJ1-4
clone size: NA
CDR3 protein: CASKEATNEKLFF
CDR3 DNA: TGTGCCTCCAAGGAGGCAACTAATGAAAAACTGTTTTTT

CDR3 length: 14
V gene: TRBV11-3
D gene: TRBD1
J gene: TRBJ1-1
clone size: NA
CDR3 protein: CASSFGTGGTEAFF
CDR3 DNA: TGTGCCAGCAGCTTTGGGACAGGGGGGACTGAAGCTTTCTTT

CDR3 length: 12
V gene: TRBV5-1
D gene: NA
J gene: TRBJ2-5
clone size: NA
CDR3 protein: CASSENRETQYF
CDR3 DNA: TGCGCCAGCAGCGAAAACCGGGAGACCCAGTACTTC

CDR3 length: 16
V gene: TRBV11-2
D gene: TRBD1
J gene: TRBJ1-2
clone size: once
CDR3 protein: CASSLGRGQGYDGYTF
CDR3 DNA: TGTGCCAGCAGCTTAGGGCGGGGACAGGGCTACGATGGCTACACCTTC

CDR3 length: 12
V gene: TRBV30
D gene: TRBD2
J gene: TRBJ2-7
clone size: NA
CDR3 protein: CAWRASGYEQYF
CDR3 DNA: TGTGCCTGGAGGGCTAGCGGGTACGAGCAGTACTTC

CDR3 length: 15
V gene: TRBV7-2
D gene: NA
J gene: TRBJ2-7
clone size: NA
CDR3 protein: CASSFDRTASYEQYF
CDR3 DNA: TGTGCCAGCAGCTTTGATCGGACAGCCTCCTACGAGCAGTACTTC

CDR3 length: 14
V gene: TRBV28
D gene: NA
J gene: TRBJ1-4
clone size: NA
CDR3 protein: CASKPGDMQEKLFF
CDR3 DNA: TGTGCCAGTAAGCCCGGGGATATGCAGGAAAAACTGTTTTTT

CDR3 length: 16
V gene: TRBV4-3
D gene: TRBD1
J gene: TRBJ2-7
clone size: NA
CDR3 protein: CASSQEGGLVNCEQYF
CDR3 DNA: TGCGCCAGCAGCCAAGAAGGGGGCCTTGTTAACTGCGAGCAGTACTTC

CDR3 length: 14
V gene: TRBV19
D gene: TRBD2
J gene: TRBJ2-7
clone size: NA
CDR3 protein: CASSTSGSSYEQYF
CDR3 DNA: TGTGCCAGTAGTACTAGCGGGAGCTCCTACGAGCAGTACTTC

CDR3 length: 19
V gene: TRBV19
D gene: TRBD2
J gene: TRBJ2-1
clone size: NA
CDR3 protein: CASSIQGWTSGTRFYEQFF
CDR3 DNA: TGTGCCAGTAGTATTCAAGGTTGGACTAGCGGGACTCGTTTTTATGAGCAGTTCTTC

CDR3 length: 18
V gene: TRBV7-3
D gene: TRBD2
J gene: TRBJ2-2
clone size: NA
CDR3 protein: CASSLRGRAMVDTGELFF
CDR3 DNA: TGTGCCAGCAGCTTAAGAGGGAGGGCCATGGTTGACACCGGGGAGCTGTTTTTT

CDR3 length: 14
V gene: TRBV28
D gene: NA
J gene: TRBJ2-4
clone size: NA
CDR3 protein: CASSFTGGSNIQYF
CDR3 DNA: TGTGCCAGCAGTTTTACCGGGGGTTCGAACATTCAGTACTTC

CDR3 length: 15
V gene: TRBV28
D gene: NA
J gene: TRBJ1-2
clone size: NA
CDR3 protein: CASSLPTGHNYGYTF
CDR3 DNA: TGTGCCAGCAGTCTACCCACGGGACACAACTATGGCTACACCTTC

CDR3 length: 15
V gene: TRBV2
D gene: TRBD2
J gene: TRBJ2-3
clone size: NA
CDR3 protein: CASRAGLAGVDTQYF
CDR3 DNA: TGTGCCAGCAGGGCGGGACTAGCGGGAGTGGATACGCAGTATTTT

CDR3 length: 17
V gene: TRBV25-1
D gene: TRBD2
J gene: TRBJ2-3
clone size: NA
CDR3 protein: CASSEYGAGGPSDTQYF
CDR3 DNA: TGTGCCAGCAGTGAATACGGGGCGGGAGGGCCTTCAGATACGCAGTATTTT

CDR3 length: 17
V gene: TRBV5-1
D gene: NA
J gene: TRBJ2-7
clone size: NA
CDR3 protein: CASSFGGLGGTVYEQYF
CDR3 DNA: TGCGCCAGCAGCTTTGGAGGACTCGGCGGGACCGTCTACGAGCAGTACTTC

CDR3 length: 15
V gene: TRBV25-1
D gene: NA
J gene: TRBJ1-4
clone size: NA
CDR3 protein: CASSKKTVINEKLFF
CDR3 DNA: TGTGCCAGCAGTAAAAAGACAGTGATTAATGAAAAACTGTTTTTT

CDR3 length: 15
V gene: TRBV4-2
D gene: NA
J gene: TRBJ2-1
clone size: NA
CDR3 protein: CASSQGISGYNEQFF
CDR3 DNA: TGTGCCAGCAGCCAAGGGATTAGCGGCTACAATGAGCAGTTCTTC

CDR3 length: 11
V gene: TRBV29-1
D gene: TRBD1
J gene: TRBJ2-1
clone size: NA
CDR3 protein: CSGRQGLEQFF
CDR3 DNA: TGCAGCGGGAGACAGGGCCTTGAGCAGTTCTTC

CDR3 length: 16
V gene: TRBV6-5
D gene: NA
J gene: TRBJ1-1
clone size: NA
CDR3 protein: CASSYSSLGQNTEAFF
CDR3 DNA: TGTGCCAGCAGTTACTCGTCCCTCGGTCAGAACACTGAAGCTTTCTTT

CDR3 length: 14
V gene: TRBV5-8
D gene: NA
J gene: TRBJ1-3
clone size: once
CDR3 protein: CASSSGLRSGTIYF
CDR3 DNA: TGTGCCAGCAGCTCGGGACTGAGGAGTGGCACCATATATTTT

CDR3 length: 15
V gene: TRBV6-5
D gene: NA
J gene: TRBJ2-3
clone size: NA
CDR3 protein: CASSLTGGSTDTQYF
CDR3 DNA: TGTGCCAGCAGTTTAACCGGGGGAAGCACAGATACGCAGTATTTT

CDR3 length: 13
V gene: TRBV7-2
D gene: NA
J gene: TRBJ1-1
clone size: NA
CDR3 protein: CASSLLPNTEAFF
CDR3 DNA: TGTGCCAGCAGCTTACTCCCGAACACTGAAGCTTTCTTT

CDR3 length: 12
V gene: TRBV28
D gene: NA
J gene: TRBJ1-5
clone size: NA
CDR3 protein: CASSSANQPQHF
CDR3 DNA: TGTGCCAGCAGTTCCGCGAATCAGCCCCAGCATTTT

CDR3 length: 14
V gene: TRBV10-3
D gene: NA
J gene: TRBJ2-5
clone size: NA
CDR3 protein: CAISERQEPETQYF
CDR3 DNA: TGTGCCATCAGTGAGAGACAGGAGCCAGAGACCCAGTACTTC

CDR3 length: 13
V gene: TRBV9
D gene: NA
J gene: TRBJ1-2
clone size: NA
CDR3 protein: CASSTTGHYGYTF
CDR3 DNA: TGTGCCAGCAGCACAACAGGTCACTATGGCTACACCTTC

CDR3 length: 15
V gene: TRBV5-1
D gene: NA
J gene: TRBJ2-1
clone size: NA
CDR3 protein: CASSTTGSGYNEQFF
CDR3 DNA: TGCGCCAGCAGCACGACCGGGTCAGGGTACAATGAGCAGTTCTTC

CDR3 length: 14
V gene: TRBV6-1
D gene: TRBD1
J gene: TRBJ1-5
clone size: NA
CDR3 protein: CASSGDSGNQPQHF
CDR3 DNA: TGTGCCAGCAGCGGGGACAGTGGCAATCAGCCCCAGCATTTT

CDR3 length: 11
V gene: TRBV2
D gene: TRBD1
J gene: TRBJ2-7
clone size: NA
CDR3 protein: CARGTVYEQYF
CDR3 DNA: TGTGCCCGTGGGACAGTCTACGAGCAGTACTTC

CDR3 length: 15
V gene: TRBV7-9
D gene: TRBD1
J gene: TRBJ1-1
clone size: once
CDR3 protein: CAGLSGDRQNTEAFF
CDR3 DNA: TGTGCCGGTCTCTCCGGGGACAGACAGAACACTGAAGCTTTCTTT

CDR3 length: 16
V gene: TRBV5-1
D gene: TRBD1
J gene: TRBJ1-1
clone size: NA
CDR3 protein: CASSIGTGGMNTEAFF
CDR3 DNA: TGCGCCAGCAGCATAGGGACAGGGGGAATGAACACTGAAGCTTTCTTT

CDR3 length: 14
V gene: TRBV7-9
D gene: NA
J gene: TRBJ2-3
clone size: NA
CDR3 protein: CASSLGGDTDTQYF
CDR3 DNA: TGTGCCAGCAGCTTAGGGGGAGACACAGATACGCAGTATTTT

CDR3 length: 12
V gene: TRBV29-1
D gene: TRBD1
J gene: TRBJ1-1
clone size: NA
CDR3 protein: CSVKGAYTEAFF
CDR3 DNA: TGCAGCGTGAAGGGGGCCTACACTGAAGCTTTCTTT

CDR3 length: 15
V gene: TRBV28
D gene: NA
J gene: TRBJ1-2
clone size: NA
CDR3 protein: CASSSLGTDYLGYTF
CDR3 DNA: TGTGCCAGCAGTTCCTTAGGGACGGACTATCTTGGCTACACCTTC

CDR3 length: 13
V gene: TRBV5-6
D gene: NA
J gene: TRBJ2-7
clone size: NA
CDR3 protein: CASSLVQTYEQYF
CDR3 DNA: TGTGCCAGCAGCTTGGTACAGACCTACGAGCAGTACTTC

CDR3 length: 15
V gene: TRBV2
D gene: NA
J gene: TRBJ1-5
clone size: NA
CDR3 protein: CASIASVGANQPQHF
CDR3 DNA: TGTGCCAGCATCGCATCGGTAGGGGCTAATCAGCCCCAGCATTTT

CDR3 length: 13
V gene: TRBV30
D gene: NA
J gene: TRBJ1-1
clone size: NA
CDR3 protein: CAWVVGGQGEAFF
CDR3 DNA: TGTGCCTGGGTGGTAGGAGGGCAGGGTGAAGCTTTCTTT

CDR3 length: 15
V gene: TRBV11-2
D gene: NA
J gene: TRBJ1-2
clone size: NA
CDR3 protein: CASSLSLGGGYGYTF
CDR3 DNA: TGTGCCAGCAGCTTAAGTTTAGGGGGGGGCTATGGCTACACCTTC

CDR3 length: 18
V gene: TRBV11-2
D gene: TRBD1
J gene: TRBJ2-7
clone size: NA
CDR3 protein: CASSLSTPTGGSSYEQYF
CDR3 DNA: TGTGCCAGCAGCTTATCAACCCCGACAGGGGGCAGCTCCTACGAGCAGTACTTC

CDR3 length: 16
V gene: TRBV28
D gene: TRBD1
J gene: TRBJ2-7
clone size: NA
CDR3 protein: CASSSRRDRGLYEQYF
CDR3 DNA: TGTGCCAGCAGTTCCCGCCGGGACAGGGGGCTTTACGAGCAGTACTTC

CDR3 length: 18
V gene: TRBV7-9
D gene: NA
J gene: TRBJ1-4
clone size: once
CDR3 protein: CASSLGAGGPATNEKLFF
CDR3 DNA: TGTGCCAGCAGCTTGGGGGCAGGAGGACCTGCAACTAATGAAAAACTGTTTTTT

CDR3 length: 13
V gene: TRBV6-5
D gene: NA
J gene: TRBJ2-7
clone size: NA
CDR3 protein: CASSHNTVYEQYF
CDR3 DNA: TGTGCCAGCAGCCACAACACAGTCTACGAGCAGTACTTC

CDR3 length: 15
V gene: TRBV5-1
D gene: NA
J gene: TRBJ2-7
clone size: NA
CDR3 protein: CASSLDNTRSYEQYF
CDR3 DNA: TGCGCCAGCAGCTTGGACAACACTAGGTCCTACGAGCAGTACTTC

CDR3 length: 14
V gene: TRBV6-5
D gene: NA
J gene: TRBJ1-4
clone size: NA
CDR3 protein: CASSDLGQTEKLFF
CDR3 DNA: TGTGCCAGCAGTGACCTCGGACAGACCGAAAAACTGTTTTTT

CDR3 length: 14
V gene: TRBV10-3
D gene: NA
J gene: TRBJ1-1
clone size: NA
CDR3 protein: CAISESQGRTEAFF
CDR3 DNA: TGTGCCATCAGTGAGTCACAAGGCAGGACTGAAGCTTTCTTT

CDR3 length: 15
V gene: TRBV11-3
D gene: TRBD1
J gene: TRBJ2-1
clone size: NA
CDR3 protein: CASSLDGTGENEQFF
CDR3 DNA: TGTGCCAGCAGCTTAGATGGGACAGGGGAAAATGAGCAGTTCTTC

CDR3 length: 14
V gene: TRBV5-1
D gene: NA
J gene: TRBJ1-2
clone size: NA
CDR3 protein: CASSLGTARYGYTF
CDR3 DNA: TGCGCCAGCAGCTTGGGGACAGCTAGGTATGGCTACACCTTC

CDR3 length: 16
V gene: TRBV2
D gene: TRBD2
J gene: TRBJ2-3
clone size: NA
CDR3 protein: CASSVTGGTSTDTQYF
CDR3 DNA: TGTGCCAGCAGTGTCACGGGAGGGACTAGCACAGATACGCAGTATTTT